This T cell receptor beta chain derives from a study of persistence of HIV-infected CD4 T cells. Study in general: A median of about 8 years of suppressive ART preceded sampling.

An overlapping HIV-1 Gag peptide pool stimulated these cells at 0.85 to 1 ug/peptide/mL. Memory cells lacking CD40L and CD69 with high CD45RO were sorted. For at least 4 years, plasma HIV-1 RNA was undetectable (<50 copies/mL). CD8+ T cells were removed from PBMCs prior to stimulation. The germline CDR1 and CDR2 sequences are MNHEY and SVGAGI. The CDR3 is made up of 14 amino acids. V dropped 8 bases and J dropped 1 base, with 14 bases sitting between them. The immunoSEQ assay was version 4, run in survey mode. Only in-frame clones appear in the TCRdb table, and some are missing; sequencing was by immunoSEQ multiplex PCR. Counted here are about 41,000 clones, 78% occurring once; the ten biggest clones make up approximately 14%. Comment on this clone: Antigen: not known.

Sample: CD4+ T cells sorted from PBMCs after approximately 18-hour stimulation, taken from a patient who received antiretroviral therapy. This receptor was identified in an adult man with HIV who was CMV-seropositive. The gene calls are TRBV6-5 and TRBJ1-1, with D tentatively TRBD1 (6 bases). Here the CDR3 DNA reads TGTGCCAGCGCCCCTGACAGGCGGAACACTGAAGCTTTCTTT. This sequence encodes CASAPDRRNTEAFF.